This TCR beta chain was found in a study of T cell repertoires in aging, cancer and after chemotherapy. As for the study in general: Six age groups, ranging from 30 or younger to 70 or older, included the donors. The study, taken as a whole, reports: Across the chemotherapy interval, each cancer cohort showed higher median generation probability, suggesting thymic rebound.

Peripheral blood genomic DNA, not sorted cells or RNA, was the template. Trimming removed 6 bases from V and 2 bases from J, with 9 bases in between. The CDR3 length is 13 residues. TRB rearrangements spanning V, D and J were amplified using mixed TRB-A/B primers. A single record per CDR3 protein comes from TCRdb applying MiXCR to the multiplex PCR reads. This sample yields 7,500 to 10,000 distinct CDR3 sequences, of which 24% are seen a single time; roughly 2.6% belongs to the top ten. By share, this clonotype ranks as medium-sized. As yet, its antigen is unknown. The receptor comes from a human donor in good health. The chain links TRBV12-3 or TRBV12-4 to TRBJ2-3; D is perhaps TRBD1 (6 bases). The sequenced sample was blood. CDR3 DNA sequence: TGTGCCAGCAGCCGGACAGCCACAGATACGCAGTATTTT. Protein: CASSRTATDTQYF.